The 23 T cell receptor beta chains listed next were all sequenced from one sample in a study of blood T cell repertoires in COVID-19. Only in-frame clones appear in the TCRdb table, and some are missing; sequencing was by immunoSEQ multiplex PCR. The repertoire consists of some 460,000 clones, with around 88% occurring once and the leading ten covering approximately 4.5%. The sequenced material came from peripheral blood. The receptor source for this set is a woman in her twenties or thirties with acute or convalescent COVID-19.

The sample holds one count of this clone. V gene TRBV30 combines with J gene TRBJ2-5, with TRBD1 as a possible D gene (5 bases). The V gene's germline CDR1 is GTSNPN and CDR2 SVGIG (reference sequence). CDR3 length equals 12 residues. The germline V and J ends were trimmed by 4 bases and 4 bases, with 10 bases remaining between them. CDR3 DNA sequence: TGTGCCTGGACTTTAGGGGCAGAGACCCAGTACTTC. Its protein is CAWTLGAETQYF.

This rearrangement joins TRBV28 to TRBJ1-4; D might be TRBD1 (6 bases). Germline assignment: CDR1 MDHEN and CDR2 SYDVKM. The CDR3 length is 14 residues. The germline V and J ends were trimmed by 3 bases and 6 bases, with 11 bases remaining between them. CDR3 in DNA: TGTGCCAGCAGTTTCACAGGGATTTATGAAAAACTGTTTTTT. Its protein product is CASSFTGIYEKLFF.

The chain employs TRBV29-1 and TRBJ2-4, with no clear D. The CDR3 length is 13 residues. The V gene lost 2 bases and the J gene lost 4 bases, with 9 bases spanning the gap. The V gene's germline CDR1 is SQVTM and CDR2 ANQGSEA. The CDR3: CSVEPLEKNIQYF. The CDR3 DNA is TGCAGCGTTGAACCCCTAGAAAAAAACATTCAGTACTTC.

This chain uses TRBV29-1 with TRBJ2-2; tentative D call: TRBD1 (6 bases). Trimming cost V 6 bases and J 2 bases, with 10 bases left between them. Germline-derived CDR1 and CDR2 are SQVTM and ANQGSEA. The CDR3 covers 13 residues. CDR3 DNA sequence: TGCAGCGTCATACAGGGAAACACCGGGGAGCTGTTTTTT. This sequence encodes CSVIQGNTGELFF.

This clone came up once. The V call is TRBV19, the J call TRBJ2-6, with 9 bases lining up with TRBD1. The CDR3 has 18 residues. Germline-derived CDR1 and CDR2 are LNHDA and SQIVND (reference sequence). The V segment lost 4 bases and the J segment 1 base; nucleotides outside the gene matches: 8. The CDR3 region is CASSTLDRGRSGANVLTF. CDR3 bases: TGTGCCAGTAGTACTTTGGACAGGGGAAGATCTGGGGCCAACGTCCTGACTTTC. The full variable domain, with the rest looked up from reference TRBV19 and TRBJ2-6, is DGGITQSPKYLFRKEGQNVTLSCEQNLNHDAMYWYRQDPGQGLRLIYYSQIVNDFQKGDIAEGYSVSREKKESFPLTVTSAQKNPTAFYLCASSTLDRGRSGANVLTFGAGSRLTVL.

This chain connects TRBV10-2 to TRBJ1-1; possible D gene TRBD1, 6 bases. The CDR3 runs 14 residues. The V end lost 2 bases, the J end lost 7 bases, and 14 bases lay between the germline ends. Germline V CDR1 and CDR2: WSHSY, SAAADI. The CDR3: CASSEQGGYGEAFF. The CDR3 DNA sequence: TGCGCCAGCAGTGAGCAAGGGGGTTACGGTGAAGCTTTCTTT.

The chain is built from TRBV28 and TRBJ2-6; 9 nucleotides agree with TRBD1. Germline values: CDR1 MDHEN, CDR2 SYDVKM. The CDR3 has 18 amino acids. V shed 5 bases, J shed 0 bases, and the junction held 8 bases outside the gene matches. Here the CDR3 DNA reads TGTGCCAGCAGTCCGGGACAGGGTGTGCCCTCTGGGGCCAACGTCCTGACTTTC. Its protein product is CASSPGQGVPSGANVLTF.

CDR3 DNA sequence: TGTGCCAGTAGTATCCCGGGTCAGCGGGGTCAAGAGACCCAGTACTTC. Amino acid sequence: CASSIPGQRGQETQYF. The rearrangement uses TRBV19 and TRBJ2-5; 7 bases are shared with TRBD2. V was clipped by 3 bases and J by 2 bases; unmatched bases: 9. Germline-derived CDR1 and CDR2 are LNHDA and SQIVND (reference sequence). The CDR3 spans 16 residues.

V usage is TRBV27 and J usage is TRBJ2-3; 8 bases match TRBD2. CDR3 length: 19 amino acids. The trim removed 5 bases at V and 4 bases at J, leaving 20 bases unmatched. CDR1 is MNHEY and CDR2 is SMNVEV in the germline V gene (reference sequence). The CDR3 is CASSLISPRAGEMSDTQYF. CDR3 in DNA: TGTGCCAGCAGTCTAATATCCCCCCGAGCGGGGGAAATGTCAGATACGCAGTATTTT.

The chain links TRBV27 to TRBJ2-1; 8 positions agree with TRBD1. The CDR3 extends over 14 amino acids. V shed 3 bases and J 2 bases; nucleotides not matched to a gene: 0. Germline CDR1 and CDR2: MNHEY and SMNVEV (reference sequence). CDR3 sequence: CASSLGQAYNEQFF. As DNA, the CDR3 is TGTGCCAGCAGTTTGGGACAGGCCTACAATGAGCAGTTCTTC.

The V and J genes are TRBV4-1 and TRBJ2-6; 8 bases map to TRBD1. Trimming took 3 bases from V and 3 from J; bases not matched to a gene: 4. The length of the CDR3 is 16 residues. The germline V gene has CDR1 MGHRA and CDR2 YSYEKL. CDR3 amino acids: CASSHGRGRGANVLTF. The CDR3 DNA is TGCGCCAGCAGCCATGGCAGGGGGCGTGGGGCCAACGTCCTGACTTTC.

V gene TRBV4-2 combines with J gene TRBJ2-7, with D perhaps matching TRBD2 (6 bases). The CDR3 length is 14 residues. Per germline, CDR1 LGHNA and CDR2 YNFKEQ. Trimming removed 0 bases at V and 6 bases at J, with 12 bases between. The CDR3 reads CASSQDGGSSEQYF. For the CDR3, the DNA is TGTGCCAGCAGCCAAGATGGGGGGAGCTCCGAGCAGTACTTC.

The gene calls are TRBV6-1 and TRBJ2-3; D might be TRBD1 (6 bases). The CDR3 has 15 residues. Germline V gene data show CDR1 as MNHNS and CDR2 as SASEGT. Trimming took off 0 bases at V and 11 bases at J, with 18 bases between the two ends. This CDR3 is CASSEAGHPARKQYF. DNA for the CDR3: TGTGCCAGCAGTGAAGCGGGACACCCAGCTAGGAAGCAGTATTTT.

The chain joins TRBV3-1 (or the pseudogene TRBV3-2) to TRBJ1-3, with no clear D. The germline gives CDR1 LGHDT, CDR2 YNNKEL (reference sequence). Between the trimmed V and J ends, which lost 2 bases and 0 bases, there was a span of 5 bases. This CDR3 has 14 residues. CDR3 DNA sequence: TGTGCCAGCAGCCAAACATCCTCTGGAAACACCATATATTTT. Its protein product is CASSQTSSGNTIYF.

This clone was seen only a few times. The CDR3 reads CASSSRDSSRGYTF. In DNA, the CDR3 is TGTGCCAGCAGCTCACGGGACTCAAGTCGGGGCTACACCTTC. This rearrangement joins TRBV5-6 to TRBJ1-2; TRBD1 is a possible D gene (5 bases). The CDR3 contains 14 residues. V lost 3 bases, J lost 8 bases, and 17 bases lay in between. Germline CDR1 and CDR2: SGHDT and YYEEEE.

The chain is built from TRBV5-6 and TRBJ1-2; 7 bases are shared with TRBD1. Germline V gives CDR1 SGHDT, CDR2 YYEEEE. This CDR3 contains 16 residues. V trimming: 4 bases; J trimming: 7 bases; junction bases outside the gene matches: 16. The chain's CDR3 is CASSGQLGQLRGGYTF. The DNA of the CDR3 is TGTGCCAGCAGCGGACAACTGGGACAGCTCCGGGGTGGCTACACCTTC.

The rearrangement uses TRBV6-6 and TRBJ1-4, with D possibly TRBD1 on 5 matching bases. The germline CDR1 and CDR2 sequences are MNHNY and SVGAGI (reference sequence). The CDR3 runs 16 residues. V was pared by 4 bases and J by 5 bases, with 17 bases between. CDR3 region: CASSLSREGKNEKLFF. The CDR3, as DNA: TGTGCCAGCAGTTTAAGCAGGGAAGGGAAAAATGAAAAACTGTTTTTT.

The chain joins TRBV5-4 to TRBJ1-2; possible D gene TRBD1, 5 bases. The length of the CDR3 is 13 residues. CDR1 and CDR2 (germline): SGHNT, YYREEE (reference sequence). Trimming stripped 6 bases from V and 6 bases from J, with 15 bases between. The CDR3 DNA reads TGTGCCAGCACCAGGCAGGGTGGGAATGGCTACACCTTC. It encodes CASTRQGGNGYTF. Combining the CDR3 with reference TRBV5-4 and TRBJ1-2 gives the whole variable domain ETGVTQSPTHLIKTRGQQVTLRCSSQSGHNTVSWYQQALGQGPQFIFQYYREEENGRGNFPPRFSGLQFPNYSSELNVNALELDDSALYLCASTRQGGNGYTFGSGTRLTVV.

The CDR3 DNA follows: TGTGCCAGCACGGCGGGGGGGTACAATGAGCAGTTCTTC. It codes for CASTAGGYNEQFF. The chain joins TRBV5-4 to TRBJ2-1; 9 bases match TRBD2. The CDR3 is made up of 13 amino acids. V dropped 6 bases and J dropped 4; count of bases not matched to a gene: 2. Germline V lookup: CDR1 SGHNT, CDR2 YYREEE (reference sequence).

J is TRBJ2-4 and V is TRBV7-9, with TRBD2 matching over 12 bases. CDR1 is SEHNR, CDR2 FQNEAQ, per germline (reference sequence). This CDR3 contains 16 residues. The V segment lost 6 bases and the J segment 1 base; nucleotides outside the gene matches: 4. In DNA, the CDR3 is TGTGCCAGCAGTATCACTAGCGGGGGGGCCAAAAACATTCAGTACTTC. It specifies CASSITSGGAKNIQYF.

The CDR3 loop is CASSPDRDLSYNEQFF. The DNA for the CDR3 is TGTGCCAGCAGCCCAGACCGGGACTTATCCTACAATGAGCAGTTCTTC. The chain employs TRBV5-4 and TRBJ2-1, with D possibly being TRBD2 (6 bases). With 4 bases removed from V and 1 base from J, the gap between germline ends came to 15 bases. The CDR3 spans 16 residues. Germline CDR1 is SGHNT and CDR2 is YYREEE (reference sequence).

This clone showed up just a few times. The chain joins TRBV5-5 to TRBJ1-6, with 9 bases matching TRBD1. This CDR3 has 17 residues. CDR1 and CDR2 from the germline V gene are SGHKS and YYEKEE (reference sequence). The V and J ends lost 4 bases and 7 bases, in that order; junction bases with no gene match: 12. The chain's CDR3 is CASSLNDRQGGNSPLHF. The CDR3, as DNA: TGTGCCAGCAGCCTGAACGATAGACAGGGGGGGAATTCACCCCTCCACTTT.

As concerns this clone: The same CDR3 can be traced to other DNA sequences in this sample. The chain recombines TRBV27 with TRBJ2-1; tentatively, D is TRBD1 (6 bases). Germline V lookup: CDR1 MNHEY, CDR2 SMNVEV (reference sequence). Trimming removed 2 bases at V and 2 bases at J, with 7 bases between. The length of the CDR3 is 14 residues. This CDR3 is CASSLRDTYNEQFF. The CDR3 region has the DNA TGTGCCAGCAGTTTACGGGACACCTACAATGAGCAGTTCTTC.